The 21 T cell receptor beta chains given below trace back to one sample, sequenced in a study of regulatory T cells in long-lasting Graves disease. CDR3-region Arm-PCR and iRepertoire HTBI primers produced the TCR beta libraries. TCRdb re-analysed the multiplex PCR reads in MiXCR, keeping a single row per CDR3 protein. The sample shows under 350,000 distinct CDR3 sequences, around 21% of them seen only once. Documented time point: persistent/refractory GD, antithyroid drugs over 5 years with positive TRAb. PBMC-extracted RNA yielded the TCR library. The sample here was peripheral blood mononuclear cells (PBMCs), taken when the disease was refractory, from a patient treated with antithyroid drugs. These receptors all stem from a female donor with Graves disease.

The rearrangement uses TRBV5-5 and TRBJ2-3; D is unclear. The CDR3 length is 14 residues. The V and J ends lost 4 bases and 5 bases respectively, with 14 bases between them. Germline V gene lookup returns CDR1 SGHKS and CDR2 YYEKEE (reference sequence). CDR3 bases: TGTGCCAGCAGCCTCCCCCCTTCTTTAGATACGCAGTATTTT. Its translation is CASSLPPSLDTQYF.

This clonotype was seen more than once but under ten times. The chain has TRBV6-1 and TRBJ1-6; D is ambiguous. Trimming left V 10 bases short and J 8 bases short, with 24 bases between. This CDR3 spans 16 amino acids. Germline V CDR1 and CDR2: MNHNS, SASEGT. Written as DNA, the CDR3 is TGTGCCACTTCCCCGCAGAGGGTTTCTTGGGATTCACCCCTCCACTTT. As protein: CATSPQRVSWDSPLHF.

The rearrangement joins TRBV6-2 or TRBV6-3 to TRBJ2-1; perhaps TRBD1 as D (6 bases). This CDR3 comprises 13 residues. Germline-derived CDR1 and CDR2 are MNHEY and SVGEGT. Trimming removed 4 bases from V and 10 bases from J, with 14 bases in between. This CDR3 reads CASSFNRVREQFF. The CDR3 DNA reads TGTGCCAGCAGTTTCAACAGGGTAAGAGAGCAGTTCTTC.

This clonotype was recorded many times. J is TRBJ2-7 and V is TRBV12-3 or TRBV12-4; 10 nucleotides line up with TRBD2. V lost 5 bases, J lost 5 bases, and 12 bases stayed unmatched. There are 16 residues in the CDR3. CDR3 sequence (DNA): TGTGCCAGCAGTCCCCGGATAGCGGGAGGAAAGGACGAGCAGTACTTC. Protein product: CASSPRIAGGKDEQYF.

The chain couples TRBV30 to TRBJ1-5; unclear D gene. Germline V gives CDR1 GTSNPN, CDR2 SVGIG (reference sequence). The CDR3 has 13 amino acids. The V gene lost 1 base and the J gene lost 7 bases, with 11 bases spanning the gap. The CDR3 region has the DNA TGTGCCTGGAGTGGGTCATCTAACCAGCCCCAGCATTTT. This codes for CAWSGSSNQPQHF.

In regard to this clonotype: A junction end diverges from the germline sequence, so it may reflect a read error. This sequence joins TRBV7-2 and TRBJ2-7; D is unclear. The germline CDR1 and CDR2 sequences are SGHTA and FQGNSA. The CDR3 contains 15 residues. The CDR3 coding sequence is TGTGCCAGCAGCTTCCTCCGAGACTCCCACTACGAGCAGTGCTTC. It encodes CASSFLRDSHYEQCF.

The chain couples TRBV18 to TRBJ2-2; D remains unclear. This CDR3 comprises 14 residues. The V gene's germline CDR1 is KGHSH and CDR2 LQKENI. V lost 4 bases and J 7 bases, leaving 13 bases between the germline ends. The CDR3 region is CASSQFGANGELFF. The CDR3 DNA is TGTGCCAGCTCACAGTTTGGCGCCAACGGGGAGCTGTTTTTT.

The rearrangement joins TRBV28 to TRBJ1-3; D not certain. Germline V gene sequence: CDR1 MDHEN, CDR2 SYDVKM. With 3 bases removed from V and 4 bases from J, the gap between germline ends came to 7 bases. The CDR3 has 13 amino acids. The CDR3 bases are TGTGCCAGCAGTTTCCCGGGAGGAAACACCATATATTTT. Translation: CASSFPGGNTIYF.

This clonotype was picked up one time. The likely explanation is a read error, given a far larger clone one base away. The chain couples TRBV20-1 to TRBJ2-7; TRBD1 or TRBD2 may be the D gene (6 bases each). The J call may not be correct, given that the DNA end is closer to TRBJ2-5. CDR1 is DFQATT, CDR2 SNEGSKA, per germline (reference sequence). This CDR3 region has 13 residues. CDR3 DNA: TGCAGTGCTAGAACAGGGAGGCCAGAGACCCAGTACTTC. Encoded protein: CSARTGRPETQYF.

The rearrangement links TRBV20-1 to TRBJ1-2; D uncertain. Germline V gene data show CDR1 as DFQATT and CDR2 as SNEGSKA (reference sequence). Between the trimmed V and J ends, which lost 6 bases and 4 bases, there was a span of 15 bases. The CDR3 covers 13 residues. The CDR3 region is CSAASPDGYGYTF. CDR3 sequence (DNA): TGCAGTGCCGCAAGCCCAGACGGCTATGGCTACACCTTC.

DNA of the CDR3: TGTGCCAGCAGGTCCTCGTCTACGCAGTATTTT. It encodes CASRSSSTQYF. The chain joins TRBV28 to TRBJ2-3; D call uncertain. This CDR3 is built from 11 residues. Germline V gene lookup returns CDR1 MDHEN and CDR2 SYDVKM. Trimming took off 6 bases at V and 8 bases at J, with 9 bases between the two ends. Full variable domain (outside the CDR3, taken from reference TRBV28 and TRBJ2-3): DVKVTQSSRYLVKRTGEKVFLECVQDMDHENMFWYRQDPGLGLRLIYFSYDVKMKEKGDIPEGYSVSREKKERFSLILESASTNQTSMYLCASRSSSTQYFGPGTRLTVL.

This clonotype was observed at least ten times. The rearrangement uses TRBV27 and TRBJ2-4, with D possibly TRBD1 on 6 matching bases. The V end was cut by 5 bases, the J end by 6 bases, with 20 bases between. This CDR3 is 16 amino acids long. Germline-derived CDR1 and CDR2 are MNHEY and SMNVEV (reference sequence). The CDR3 loop is CASSPGARPTPNIQYF. The CDR3 nucleotides read TGTGCCAGCAGTCCAGGGGCTAGACCAACCCCAAACATTCAGTACTTC.

This chain links TRBV5-1 with TRBJ1-4, with D possibly matching TRBD1 (6 bases). V was trimmed by 6 bases and J by 4 bases, leaving 16 bases between them. The CDR3 consists of 15 residues. Germline CDR1 SGHRS, CDR2 YFSETQ. The CDR3 region is CASTQLGGVNEKLFF. The CDR3 DNA reads as TGCGCCAGCACACAGCTGGGGGGCGTTAATGAAAAACTGTTTTTT.

This clonotype was detected ten times or more. This chain's CDR3 is CASSQQVNTEAFF. The CDR3 coding sequence is TGTGCCAGCTCACAACAGGTGAACACTGAAGCTTTCTTT. V and J are TRBV18 and TRBJ1-1, with D perhaps matching TRBD1 (5 bases). Germline CDR1 KGHSH, CDR2 LQKENI. Between the trimmed V and J ends, which lost 4 bases and 0 bases, there was a span of 6 bases. The CDR3 runs 13 residues.

This clonotype appeared many times. The DNA of the CDR3 is TGTGCCAGCAGCCCCACCAAGGACGGACCCCATAATTCACCCCTCCACTTT. As protein: CASSPTKDGPHNSPLHF. The chain links TRBV6-1 to TRBJ1-6; D unclear. The germline gives CDR1 MNHNS, CDR2 SASEGT. The CDR3 consists of 17 residues. Trimming took 6 bases from V and 5 from J, leaving 20 bases between them.

There are a few counts of this clonotype. Written as DNA, the CDR3 is TGTGCCAGCAGTTACGGGGGGTCCCCCACCGGGGAGCTGTTTTTT. This codes for CASSYGGSPTGELFF. The chain employs TRBV6-2 or TRBV6-3 and TRBJ2-2; D possibly corresponds to TRBD2 (6 bases). The CDR3 length is 15 residues. V was cut by 2 bases and J by 4 bases, with 11 bases left in between. Germline V lookup: CDR1 MNHEY, CDR2 SVGEGT.

In its sample, this clonotype was seen many times. The gene calls are TRBV20-1 and TRBJ1-1; tentative D call: TRBD1 (6 bases). CDR1 is DFQATT, CDR2 SNEGSKA, per germline (reference sequence). The CDR3 is made up of 13 amino acids. The germline V and J ends were trimmed by 7 bases and 0 bases, with 12 bases remaining between them. The CDR3 DNA reads TGCAGTGGCCGGGGGCCGGTGAACACTGAAGCTTTCTTT. Translation: CSGRGPVNTEAFF.

J is TRBJ2-4 and V is TRBV20-1; TRBD2 is a possible D gene (6 bases). The V gene lost 3 bases and the J gene lost 7 bases, with 13 bases spanning the gap. This CDR3 contains 13 residues. Germline V gene lookup returns CDR1 DFQATT and CDR2 SNEGSKA (reference sequence). The CDR3 region has the DNA TGCAGTGCTAGTCGGGGGACCCGCAACATTCAGTACTTC. It is translated as CSASRGTRNIQYF.

This clonotype has only a few counts. The rearrangement links TRBV5-1 to TRBJ2-7; D gene uncertain. Germline CDR1 SGHRS, CDR2 YFSETQ. The CDR3 extends over 15 amino acids. The ends were cut back, 1 base at V and 2 bases at J, with 13 bases in the middle. The CDR3 nucleotides are TGCGCCAGCAGCTTGTCCTTCGGGCAGGCCTACGAGCAGTACTTC. Translating gives CASSLSFGQAYEQYF.

The V gene is TRBV3-1, the J gene TRBJ2-7, with 8 positions matching TRBD2. The CDR3 is 15 amino acids. Germline CDR1 LGHDT, CDR2 YNNKEL (reference sequence). The V gene end was trimmed by 1 base and the J gene end by 2 bases; junction bases not matched to a gene: 4. DNA of the CDR3: TGTGCCAGCAGCCAAGGAAGAGCGGGAGCCTACGAGCAGTACTTC. Amino acid sequence: CASSQGRAGAYEQYF.

This clonotype was seen repeatedly, ten times or more. The V and J genes are TRBV11-2 and TRBJ2-7, with a weak D call TRBD2 (5 bases). This CDR3 is built from 14 residues. Deletions cut 5 bases from V and 2 bases from J, with 13 bases between. Germline V lookup: CDR1 SGHAT, CDR2 FQNNGV. The CDR3 DNA follows: TGTGCCAGCAGCCCAGCGGACGGGGCCTACGAGCAGTACTTC. Its translation is CASSPADGAYEQYF.